These T cell receptor beta chains were read from a single sample in a study of early T cells in non-severe SARS-CoV-2 infection. Via MiXCR, TCRdb re-called the 5' RACE reads, giving one row per CDR3 protein. This table has more than 65,000 distinct CDR3 sequences, more than 9% appearing once. The sequencing input was whole blood. The receptors were sampled from an adult who was a healthcare worker with PCR-confirmed SARS-CoV-2 infection or an uninfected control (not recorded which). Both conserved end residues are part of each CDR3. A D gene is named only where the DNA matches it firmly. Clone size is given for some rows only: seen once, a few or many times, or a class if the clone is expanded.

v_call: TRBV28; j_call: TRBJ2-7; clone_size: few; d_call: -; cdr3_aa: CASSLSTSSTGPYEQYF; cdr3_nt: TGTGCCAGCAGTTTATCCACTTCGTCGACAGGCCCCTACGAGCAGTACTTC
v_call: TRBV6-2/TRBV6-3; j_call: TRBJ2-1; clone_size: many; d_call: -; cdr3_aa: CASSSEPITSRLYNEQFF; cdr3_nt: TGTGCCAGCAGTTCCGAACCAATTACTAGCAGACTCTACAATGAGCAGTTCTTC
v_call: TRBV28; j_call: TRBJ2-1; clone_size: few; d_call: -; cdr3_aa: CASRPGSSYNEQFF; cdr3_nt: TGTGCCAGCAGACCGGGGAGCTCCTACAATGAGCAGTTCTTC
v_call: TRBV14; j_call: TRBJ1-1; clone_size: few; d_call: -; cdr3_aa: CASSQGTIEAFF; cdr3_nt: TGTGCCAGCAGCCAAGGCACTATTGAAGCTTTCTTT
v_call: TRBV29-1; j_call: TRBJ2-2; clone_size: -; d_call: TRBD1; cdr3_aa: CSVEGTGTGNTGELFF; cdr3_nt: TGCAGCGTTGAAGGGACAGGGACAGGCAACACCGGGGAGCTGTTTTTT
v_call: TRBV20-1; j_call: TRBJ1-3; clone_size: few; d_call: -; cdr3_aa: CSAERGGSGNTIYF; cdr3_nt: TGCAGTGCAGAACGGGGAGGAAGTGGAAACACCATATATTTT
v_call: TRBV7-2; j_call: TRBJ2-7; clone_size: -; d_call: -; cdr3_aa: CASSLVWSPLVDEQYF; cdr3_nt: TGTGCCAGCAGCTTAGTTTGGTCCCCCCTGGTCGACGAGCAGTACTTC
v_call: TRBV7-2; j_call: TRBJ1-6; clone_size: few; d_call: -; cdr3_aa: CASSLDGGSYNSPLHF; cdr3_nt: TGTGCCAGCAGCTTAGACGGGGGATCATATAATTCACCCCTCCACTTT
v_call: TRBV3-1; j_call: TRBJ1-1; clone_size: -; d_call: -; cdr3_aa: CASSRAGTNTEAFF; cdr3_nt: TGTGCCAGCAGTCGAGCCGGGACCAACACTGAAGCTTTCTTT
v_call: TRBV11-2; j_call: TRBJ2-3; clone_size: many; d_call: -; cdr3_aa: CASNTGEITDTQYF; cdr3_nt: TGTGCCAGCAACACGGGGGAGATCACAGATACGCAGTATTTT
v_call: TRBV6-1; j_call: TRBJ1-2; clone_size: many; d_call: TRBD1; cdr3_aa: CASTEGQGALMYGYTF; cdr3_nt: TGTGCCAGCACGGAGGGGCAGGGGGCCTTAATGTATGGCTACACCTTC
v_call: TRBV6-6; j_call: TRBJ2-3; clone_size: -; d_call: TRBD2; cdr3_aa: CASSSQWEGVDTQYF; cdr3_nt: TGTGCCAGCAGTTCTCAATGGGAGGGTGTAGATACGCAGTATTTT
v_call: TRBV7-7; j_call: TRBJ2-5; clone_size: few; d_call: -; cdr3_aa: CASSLAGAGETQYF; cdr3_nt: TGTGCCAGCAGCTTAGCAGGGGCGGGGGAGACCCAGTACTTC
v_call: TRBV6-6; j_call: TRBJ2-1; clone_size: -; d_call: TRBD2; cdr3_aa: CASSPLAGGPREQFF; cdr3_nt: TGTGCCAGCAGTCCCTTAGCGGGCGGCCCTAGGGAGCAGTTCTTC
v_call: TRBV7-7; j_call: TRBJ2-1; clone_size: many; d_call: -; cdr3_aa: CASSLTTGSEQFF; cdr3_nt: TGTGCCAGCAGCTTAACTACGGGTTCTGAGCAGTTCTTC
v_call: TRBV6-6; j_call: TRBJ2-1; clone_size: -; d_call: -; cdr3_aa: CASSTGTERSGYNEQFF; cdr3_nt: TGTGCCAGCAGTACGGGTACGGAGAGGAGCGGCTACAATGAGCAGTTCTTC
v_call: TRBV15; j_call: TRBJ2-7; clone_size: many; d_call: -; cdr3_aa: CATSRDPGQVGEQYF; cdr3_nt: TGTGCCACCAGCAGAGATCCGGGCCAGGTCGGCGAGCAGTACTTC
v_call: TRBV29-1; j_call: TRBJ2-7; clone_size: few; d_call: -; cdr3_aa: CSVWVPSYEQYF; cdr3_nt: TGCAGCGTTTGGGTACCCTCCTACGAGCAGTACTTC
v_call: TRBV18; j_call: TRBJ2-5; clone_size: -; d_call: TRBD2; cdr3_aa: CASSQLAGMSSKVETQYF; cdr3_nt: TGTGCCAGCTCGCAACTAGCGGGAATGAGCTCGAAGGTAGAGACCCAGTACTTC
v_call: TRBV19; j_call: TRBJ2-1; clone_size: few; d_call: TRBD2; cdr3_aa: CASGLAGHNEQFF; cdr3_nt: TGTGCCAGCGGACTAGCGGGCCACAATGAGCAGTTCTTC
v_call: TRBV10-3; j_call: TRBJ2-1; clone_size: few; d_call: TRBD2; cdr3_aa: CAISEVLAGDEQFF; cdr3_nt: TGTGCCATCAGTGAGGTCCTAGCGGGAGATGAGCAGTTCTTC
v_call: TRBV29-1; j_call: TRBJ1-1; clone_size: -; d_call: -; cdr3_aa: CSVGRTAEAFF; cdr3_nt: TGCAGCGTTGGACGGACAGCTGAAGCTTTCTTT
v_call: TRBV28; j_call: TRBJ2-7; clone_size: few; d_call: -; cdr3_aa: CASSAGTLGAYEQYF; cdr3_nt: TGTGCCAGCAGTGCGGGGACGTTGGGAGCCTACGAGCAGTACTTC
v_call: TRBV5-5; j_call: TRBJ2-1; clone_size: -; d_call: -; cdr3_aa: CASSLEGRKYNEQFF; cdr3_nt: TGTGCCAGCAGCTTGGAAGGACGGAAATACAATGAGCAGTTCTTC
v_call: TRBV28; j_call: TRBJ1-1; clone_size: many; d_call: -; cdr3_aa: CASSPGGGSTEAFF; cdr3_nt: TGTGCCAGCAGTCCCGGGGGGGGGAGTACTGAAGCTTTCTTT
v_call: TRBV12-3/TRBV12-4; j_call: TRBJ2-7; clone_size: -; d_call: -; cdr3_aa: CASTRTDPYEQYF; cdr3_nt: TGTGCCAGCACCCGGACAGACCCCTACGAGCAGTACTTC
v_call: TRBV9; j_call: TRBJ2-7; clone_size: many; d_call: -; cdr3_aa: CASSVGSAYEQYF; cdr3_nt: TGTGCCAGCAGCGTAGGGTCTGCCTACGAGCAGTACTTC
v_call: TRBV28; j_call: TRBJ2-1; clone_size: many; d_call: TRBD2; cdr3_aa: CASSTGLAGVSTLFF; cdr3_nt: TGTGCCAGCAGTACGGGACTAGCGGGAGTTAGTACTTTGTTCTTC
v_call: TRBV5-1; j_call: TRBJ2-2; clone_size: -; d_call: -; cdr3_aa: CASTLRPNTGELFF; cdr3_nt: TGCGCCAGCACGCTTCGGCCGAACACCGGGGAGCTGTTTTTT
v_call: TRBV29-1; j_call: TRBJ2-5; clone_size: many; d_call: -; cdr3_aa: CSAWTSQETQYF; cdr3_nt: TGCAGCGCTTGGACTTCTCAAGAGACCCAGTACTTC
v_call: TRBV29-1; j_call: TRBJ2-7; clone_size: few; d_call: -; cdr3_aa: CSVDRGTDEQYF; cdr3_nt: TGCAGCGTTGATCGGGGCACCGACGAGCAGTACTTC
v_call: TRBV7-9; j_call: TRBJ2-7; clone_size: few; d_call: -; cdr3_aa: CASSLVYEQYF; cdr3_nt: TGTGCCAGCAGCTTAGTCTACGAGCAGTACTTC
v_call: TRBV6-1; j_call: TRBJ1-4; clone_size: -; d_call: -; cdr3_aa: CASSRRSLNEKLFF; cdr3_nt: TGTGCCAGCAGTCGACGGTCTCTAAATGAAAAACTGTTTTTT
v_call: TRBV28; j_call: TRBJ2-3; clone_size: -; d_call: TRBD2; cdr3_aa: CASSPPAGTHPFPDTQYF; cdr3_nt: TGTGCCAGCAGTCCCCCAGCGGGGACCCACCCATTTCCAGATACGCAGTATTTT
v_call: TRBV28; j_call: TRBJ1-1; clone_size: few; d_call: -; cdr3_aa: CASSPLGMGRTEAFF; cdr3_nt: TGTGCCAGCAGTCCTTTGGGGATGGGGAGGACTGAAGCTTTCTTT
v_call: TRBV29-1; j_call: TRBJ2-5; clone_size: -; d_call: -; cdr3_aa: CSVNEGVETQYF; cdr3_nt: TGCAGCGTTAACGAAGGGGTCGAGACCCAGTACTTC
v_call: TRBV2; j_call: TRBJ1-5; clone_size: -; d_call: -; cdr3_aa: CASSAQGSNQPQHF; cdr3_nt: TGTGCCAGCAGTGCACAGGGAAGCAATCAGCCCCAGCATTTT
v_call: TRBV11-2; j_call: TRBJ2-3; clone_size: many; d_call: -; cdr3_aa: CASSLADTQYF; cdr3_nt: TGTGCCAGCAGCCTAGCAGATACGCAGTATTTT
v_call: TRBV12-3/TRBV12-4; j_call: TRBJ1-2; clone_size: few; d_call: -; cdr3_aa: CASSPGEGSDGYTF; cdr3_nt: TGTGCCAGCAGCCCGGGCGAGGGCAGCGATGGCTACACCTTC
v_call: TRBV28; j_call: TRBJ1-1; clone_size: large; d_call: -; cdr3_aa: CASSPQGSTEAFF; cdr3_nt: TGTGCCAGCAGCCCCCAGGGATCCACTGAAGCTTTCTTT
v_call: TRBV20-1; j_call: TRBJ2-7; clone_size: many; d_call: -; cdr3_aa: CSASTGSPTYEQYF; cdr3_nt: TGCAGTGCTAGTACGGGGTCCCCAACCTACGAGCAGTACTTC
v_call: TRBV10-2; j_call: TRBJ1-5; clone_size: -; d_call: -; cdr3_aa: CASTAATGQPQHF; cdr3_nt: TGCGCCAGCACCGCGGCCACGGGTCAGCCCCAGCATTTT
v_call: TRBV20-1; j_call: TRBJ2-2; clone_size: few; d_call: TRBD2; cdr3_aa: CSVVDSGAPNTGELFF; cdr3_nt: TGCAGTGTAGTGGATAGCGGGGCTCCGAACACCGGGGAGCTGTTTTTT
v_call: TRBV11-3; j_call: TRBJ2-2; clone_size: -; d_call: -; cdr3_aa: CASSTHGPGELFF; cdr3_nt: TGTGCCAGCAGCACCCACGGGCCCGGGGAGCTGTTTTTT
v_call: TRBV27; j_call: TRBJ2-7; clone_size: -; d_call: TRBD2; cdr3_aa: CASSQRGAQVKQYF; cdr3_nt: TGTGCCAGCAGTCAGCGGGGGGCGCAGGTCAAGCAGTACTTC
v_call: TRBV20-1; j_call: TRBJ2-1; clone_size: few; d_call: -; cdr3_aa: CSARDPSGTSYNEQFF; cdr3_nt: TGCAGTGCTAGAGACCCGAGCGGTACTTCCTACAATGAGCAGTTCTTC
v_call: TRBV12-3/TRBV12-4; j_call: TRBJ1-5; clone_size: many; d_call: -; cdr3_aa: CASSFGGNQPQHF; cdr3_nt: TGTGCCAGCAGCTTCGGAGGAAATCAGCCCCAGCATTTT
v_call: TRBV20-1; j_call: TRBJ2-1; clone_size: few; d_call: TRBD2; cdr3_aa: CSARVLAGVYNEQFF; cdr3_nt: TGCAGTGCTAGGGTGCTAGCGGGAGTTTACAATGAGCAGTTCTTC
v_call: TRBV28; j_call: TRBJ2-1; clone_size: many; d_call: -; cdr3_aa: CASIKGSYNEQFF; cdr3_nt: TGTGCCAGCATCAAAGGGTCCTACAATGAGCAGTTCTTC
v_call: TRBV11-2; j_call: TRBJ2-2; clone_size: few; d_call: -; cdr3_aa: CASSSRGGGVRAGELFF; cdr3_nt: TGTGCCAGCAGCTCCCGTGGGGGGGGCGTTAGGGCCGGGGAGCTGTTTTTT
v_call: TRBV5-6; j_call: TRBJ2-7; clone_size: once; d_call: TRBD2; cdr3_aa: CASSPSGLAGVYEQYF; cdr3_nt: TGTGCCAGCAGCCCTTCGGGACTAGCGGGAGTCTACGAGCAGTACTTC
v_call: TRBV15; j_call: TRBJ2-1; clone_size: few; d_call: TRBD2; cdr3_aa: CATSGGGWTSGYNEQFF; cdr3_nt: TGTGCCACCAGCGGGGGGGGTTGGACTAGCGGTTACAATGAGCAGTTCTTC
v_call: TRBV10-2; j_call: TRBJ1-1; clone_size: many; d_call: -; cdr3_aa: CASSEGAGNTEAFF; cdr3_nt: TGCGCCAGCAGTGAGGGGGCAGGGAACACTGAAGCTTTCTTT
v_call: TRBV6-2/TRBV6-3; j_call: TRBJ2-7; clone_size: -; d_call: -; cdr3_aa: CASSYDQGRYEQYF; cdr3_nt: TGTGCCAGCAGTTACGACCAAGGCAGGTACGAGCAGTACTTC
v_call: TRBV6-6; j_call: TRBJ1-1; clone_size: -; d_call: TRBD1; cdr3_aa: CVSSYDGQGDPEAFF; cdr3_nt: TGTGTCAGCAGTTACGACGGACAGGGGGATCCTGAAGCTTTCTTT
v_call: TRBV29-1; j_call: TRBJ2-7; clone_size: once; d_call: -; cdr3_aa: CSVTGRRDYEQYF; cdr3_nt: TGCAGCGTCACAGGACGCCGGGATTACGAGCAGTACTTC